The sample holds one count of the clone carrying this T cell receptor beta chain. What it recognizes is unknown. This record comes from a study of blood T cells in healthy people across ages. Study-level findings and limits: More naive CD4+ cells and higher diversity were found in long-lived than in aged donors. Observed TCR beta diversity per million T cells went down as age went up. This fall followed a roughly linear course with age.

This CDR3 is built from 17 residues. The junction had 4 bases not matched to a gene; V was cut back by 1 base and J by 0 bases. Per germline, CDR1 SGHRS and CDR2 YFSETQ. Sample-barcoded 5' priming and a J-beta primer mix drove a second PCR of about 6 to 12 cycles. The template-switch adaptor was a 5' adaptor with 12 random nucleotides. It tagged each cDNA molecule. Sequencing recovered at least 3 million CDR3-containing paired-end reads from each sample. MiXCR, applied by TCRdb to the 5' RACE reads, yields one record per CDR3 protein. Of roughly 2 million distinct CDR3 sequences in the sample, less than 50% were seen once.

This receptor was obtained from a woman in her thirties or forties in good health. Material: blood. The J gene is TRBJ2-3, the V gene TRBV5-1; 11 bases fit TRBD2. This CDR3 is CASSLRGLAGSTDTQYF. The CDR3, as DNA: TGCGCCAGCAGCTTGCGCGGACTAGCGGGTAGCACAGATACGCAGTATTTT.